Following are 9 T cell receptor beta chains from one sample sequenced in a study of technical replicates of blood from several donors. Data came from immunoSEQ multiplex PCR; TCRdb stores just in-frame clones and leaves some out. Among roughly 57,000 clones listed, about 96% were seen once. The specimen sequenced was PBMCs. Source of these receptors: a human donor in good health. Some clones in this sample may be carry-over from other donors' samples.

The chain carries TRBV5-4 and TRBJ1-3; no firm D call. The CDR3 runs 15 residues. Germline V gene sequence: CDR1 SGHNT, CDR2 YYREEE (reference sequence). Trimming removed 1 base from V and 0 bases from J, with 8 bases in between. CDR3 loop: CASSLSGYSGNTIYF. CDR3 DNA sequence: TGTGCCAGCAGCTTGTCCGGGTACTCTGGAAACACCATATATTTT.

The chain uses TRBV7-2 and TRBJ2-3; 8 bases align to TRBD1. Looked up from germline, CDR1 is SGHTA and CDR2 is FQGNSA. The CDR3 is 17 residues long. The J segment lost 1 base and the V segment lost 1 base, leaving 7 bases of the junction unmatched. The CDR3 bases are TGTGCCAGCAGCTTAGTAGGAGGGACAGGAGGCACAGATACGCAGTATTTT. Translated, it gives CASSLVGGTGGTDTQYF. Filled out from reference TRBV7-2 and TRBJ2-3, the complete variable domain reads GAGVSQSPSNKVTEKGKDVELRCDPISGHTALYWYRQSLGQGLEFLIYFQGNSAPDKSGLPSDRFSAERTGGSVSTLTIQRTQQEDSAVYLCASSLVGGTGGTDTQYFGPGTRLTVL.

The chain joins TRBV4-1 to TRBJ2-6; perhaps TRBD2 as D (7 bases). Trimming left V 6 bases short and J 0 bases short, with 18 bases between. The CDR3 consists of 18 residues. CDR1 and CDR2 from the germline V gene are MGHRA and YSYEKL. The CDR3 loop reads CASRATGGGLSGANVLTF. CDR3 nucleotide sequence: TGCGCCAGCAGGGCAACGGGGGGCGGCCTCTCTGGGGCCAACGTCCTGACTTTC.

V is TRBV5-1 and J is TRBJ2-7; 9 bases match TRBD2. V dropped 1 base and J dropped 0; count of bases not matched to a gene: 5. This CDR3 is built from 16 residues. Germline CDR1 SGHRS, CDR2 YFSETQ. The CDR3: CASSLWPSGTSYEQYF. DNA for the CDR3: TGCGCCAGCAGCTTGTGGCCTAGCGGGACCTCCTACGAGCAGTACTTC.

The rearrangement links TRBV18 to TRBJ2-6, with a possible D match to TRBD1 (6 bases). Per germline, CDR1 KGHSH and CDR2 LQKENI. V was shortened by 3 bases and J by 4 bases, with 10 bases between the two germline ends. The CDR3 extends over 15 amino acids. The CDR3 reads CASSPDRGGANVLTF. Written as DNA, the CDR3 is TGTGCCAGCTCACCGGATAGGGGGGGGGCCAACGTCCTGACTTTC.

This clone has a single count. The chain joins TRBV4-1 to TRBJ2-2; 10 positions agree with TRBD1. V lost 2 bases and J lost 2; bases outside the gene matches: 2. The CDR3 loop spans 16 amino acids. The V gene's germline CDR1 is MGHRA and CDR2 YSYEKL. The CDR3 sequence is CASSQRTGGNTGELFF. The CDR3 coding sequence is TGCGCCAGCAGCCAACGGACAGGGGGTAACACCGGGGAGCTGTTTTTT.

V usage is TRBV7-6 and J usage is TRBJ2-5; D unclear. This CDR3 is built from 12 residues. V gave up 6 bases and J gave up 7 bases, with 12 bases separating them. Germline V gene sequence: CDR1 SGHVS, CDR2 FNYEAQ. In DNA, the CDR3 is TGTGCCAGCAGTACGACCGAGGCGACCCAGTACTTC. As protein: CASSTTEATQYF.

J is TRBJ2-1 and V is TRBV6-1, with 8 bases lining up with TRBD2. The CDR3 runs 16 residues. With V trimmed by 4 bases and J by 2 bases, 7 bases remained unmatched. CDR1 and CDR2 (germline): MNHNS, SASEGT. CDR3 protein: CASSAGGGRTYNEQFF. The CDR3 DNA reads TGTGCCAGCAGTGCGGGCGGCGGGAGGACCTACAATGAGCAGTTCTTC.

This chain joins TRBV5-6 and TRBJ2-7; the match to TRBD2 covers 9 bases. The CDR3 runs to 15 residues. Trimming removed 1 base from V and 5 bases from J; junction bases left unmatched: 7. Per the germline V gene, CDR1 is SGHDT and CDR2 is YYEEEE. Here the CDR3 DNA reads TGTGCCAGCAGCTTGAGAGCGGGAGGAGGGAACGAGCAGTACTTC. It specifies CASSLRAGGGNEQYF.